The T cell receptor (beta chain) under discussion was sequenced for a study of CDR3 diversity in severe acne. Germline V gene data show CDR1 as KGHDR and CDR2 as SFDVKD. The CDR3 covers 15 residues. Trimming took 11 bases from V and 0 from J; bases not matched to a gene: 11. TCRdb re-called the PCR reads with MiXCR, one entry per CDR3 protein. The data contain approximately 79,000 distinct CDR3 sequences, over 45% of them seen just once; the ten biggest clones take up over 9%. This clonotype was obtained from a male donor in good health, serving as a control. The sample was blood. This rearrangement joins TRBV24-1 to TRBJ2-5, with 7 bases that match TRBD2. This chain's CDR3 is CASSLRRENQETQYF. The CDR3 bases are TGTGCCAGCAGCTTGCGGCGGGAGAACCAAGAGACCCAGTACTTC.